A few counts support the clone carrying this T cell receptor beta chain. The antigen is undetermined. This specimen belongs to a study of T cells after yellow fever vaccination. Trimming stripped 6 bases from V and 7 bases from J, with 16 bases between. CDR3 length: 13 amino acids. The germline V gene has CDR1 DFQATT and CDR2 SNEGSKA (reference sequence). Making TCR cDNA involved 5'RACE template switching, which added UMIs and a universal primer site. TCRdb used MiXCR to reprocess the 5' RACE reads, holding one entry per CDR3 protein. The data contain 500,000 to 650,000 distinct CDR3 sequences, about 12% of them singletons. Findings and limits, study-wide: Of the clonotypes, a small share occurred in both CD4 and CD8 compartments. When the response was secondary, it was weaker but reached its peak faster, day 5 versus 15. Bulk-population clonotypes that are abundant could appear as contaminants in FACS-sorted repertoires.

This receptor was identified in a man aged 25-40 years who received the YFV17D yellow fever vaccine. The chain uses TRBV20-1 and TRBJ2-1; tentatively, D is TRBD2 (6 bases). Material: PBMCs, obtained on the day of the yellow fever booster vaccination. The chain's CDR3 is CSALESRGNEQFF. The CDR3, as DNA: TGCAGTGCCTTAGAGTCCCGGGGGAATGAGCAGTTCTTC.